The TCR beta chain under discussion was sequenced for a study of human T cells and chemical hapten exposure (dated by TCRdb to the early 2020s). Context from the whole study: For sensitization, 2% DPC in acetone was applied to a 2 cm by 2 cm area of upper inner arm skin. For TCR sequencing, blood came from 25 to 35 alopecia patients at anywhere from one to four time points (pre-sensitization, 2, 6 and 24 weeks). Libraries were pooled for sequencing, and per-sample TCR yields varied mainly because of small differences in library volumes within the pool. Peripheral blood TCR repertoire changes were tracked in vivo in alopecia patients during primary and secondary sensitization to the hapten diphenylcyclopropenone (DPC). The mostly female patient cohort included alopecia areata with under or over 50% scalp involvement, alopecia totalis and alopecia universalis. Blood samples were taken from patients before sensitization (week 0) and at 2, 6 and about 24 weeks after DPC sensitization. Throughout the study period of around 24 weeks, patients also received therapeutic DPC doses to the scalp every week. Patch testing was done on the upper back using Finn chambers containing 0.01% DPC, and results were scored after 6 days according to International Contact Dermatitis Research Group standards.

Study-wide findings and limitations: Compared with pre-sensitization or healthy control sets, expanded TCRs formed significantly more large CDR3 similarity clusters, which is consistent with antigen-driven responses. Repeated subsampling changed both the strength of the expansion versus patch-test correlation and the threshold at which the correlation became significant. Because every patient had alopecia, a presumed autoimmune disease, the patients' immune response might differ from that of healthy individuals. Patch test score was positively correlated with the number of PT1 expanded TCRs, with significance at thresholds 8, 16 and 32 but not at 4. DPC sensitization did not change how many TCRs were above 1 in 1000 frequency, and no evidence was found of alterations in global repertoire structure.

The library relied on RACE. Reads for this sample came from a NextSeq 500. During library preparation, unique molecular identifiers were attached to individual cDNA molecules so that TCRs could be counted quantitatively and reproducibly. Each blood RNA sample was used to sequence both TCR alpha and TCR beta chains. As for the authors' bioinformatics: A median of roughly 100,000 TCRs per sample was observed, with a range of about 23,224 to 690,600. The Decombinator software suite was used to annotate V, J and CDR3 in the TCR reads. For the PS versus PT1 abundance plots, all samples were subsampled to the same number of TCRs (28,000). TCRs were defined as expanded if absent before sensitization and observed at least eight times at the 2-week time point. Through fastp at Q25 and MiXCR, TCRdb rebuilt clones from the public reads, retaining in-frame beta chains. Each CDR3 protein gets just one entry, which takes the most common genes and DNA from the rows behind it. What appears here as the V and J calls and clone size reflects TCRdb's work, not the paper's. The table for this sample lists some 97,000 distinct CDR3 sequences; 25% to 35% of them were counted only once. 9% to 12% of the sample is taken by the ten largest.

This clonotype was counted only a few times. Its antigen is unknown. One base away there is no much larger clone; base qualities are not given. V and J lose 3 bases and 6 bases, and a span of 16 bases separates them. The CDR3 numbers 15 residues from cysteine through phenylalanine. The entry retains the CDR3 DNA only, 45 bases that are in frame from base 1. CDR1 is given as LNHDA and CDR2 as SQIVND, both from the germline V gene (reference sequence). The sample's time point label is to be understood as: patch test 3, about 24 weeks after DPC sensitization. The meaning of the sample's treatment or condition label: therapeutic diphenylcyclopropenone sensitization with weekly scalp DPC. Blood at each patch-test visit was drawn before the patch test was applied. Patients were eligible if aged 18 to 70, diagnosed with alopecia and judged suitable for DPC therapy, and pregnant patients were excluded. Total RNA was extracted from unfractionated whole blood collected in Tempus Blood RNA tubes.

The sample consisted of whole blood, taken in connection with sensitization to the hapten diphenylcyclopropenone (DPC). This receptor chain uses TRBV19 and TRBJ2-3, with TRBD1 perhaps the D gene, on 5 matching bases. The origin of this receptor is a man in his forties or fifties with alopecia areata. Some clones in this sample may be carry-over from other donors' samples. Here the CDR3 is given as CASSIPDRRVDTQYF. Read as DNA, the sequence is TGTGCCAGTAGTATTCCCGACAGAAGGGTCGATACGCAGTATTTT.